The T cell receptor (beta chain) under discussion was sequenced for a study of blood T cell repertoires in COVID-19. Study as a whole: Spain, Italy and the United States supplied samples that represented acute and convalescent COVID-19. T cells, B-cell-depleted T cells, or PBMCs provided the cDNA or gDNA that served as material.

This clone has just one count. Study processing details: Reference gene primer amplification gave estimated nucleated cell counts. Here immunoSEQ multiplex PCR was the method, and the copy in TCRdb shows in-frame clones only, minus some. V and J calls and clone size are as listed in that table; D and trimming were resolved from the DNA. The sample shows more than 95,000 clones, around 84% of them seen only once. J gave up 3 bases and V 0 bases, and 3 bases lay outside the gene matches. CDR3 size: 17 residues. CDR1 LGHNT and CDR2 FRNRAP come from the germline V gene. Sequencing used peripheral blood. This chain connects TRBV12-5 to TRBJ2-2, with TRBD2 matching 11 bases. The sequence derives from an elderly woman with acute or convalescent COVID-19. The chain's CDR3 is CASGLVKLAGDTGELFF. In DNA form, the CDR3 reads TGTGCTAGTGGTTTGGTAAAACTAGCGGGAGACACCGGGGAGCTGTTTTTT.